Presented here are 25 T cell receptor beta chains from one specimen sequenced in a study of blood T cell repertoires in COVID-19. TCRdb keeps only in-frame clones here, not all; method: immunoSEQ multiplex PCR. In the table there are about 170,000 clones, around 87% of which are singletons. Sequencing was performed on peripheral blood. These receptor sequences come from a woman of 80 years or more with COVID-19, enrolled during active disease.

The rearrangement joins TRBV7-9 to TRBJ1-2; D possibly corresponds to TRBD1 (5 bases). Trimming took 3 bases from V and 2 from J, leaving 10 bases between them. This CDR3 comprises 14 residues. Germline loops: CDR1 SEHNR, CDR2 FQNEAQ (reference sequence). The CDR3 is CASSFDRVNYGYTF. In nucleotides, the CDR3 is TGTGCCAGCAGCTTCGACAGAGTGAACTATGGCTACACCTTC.

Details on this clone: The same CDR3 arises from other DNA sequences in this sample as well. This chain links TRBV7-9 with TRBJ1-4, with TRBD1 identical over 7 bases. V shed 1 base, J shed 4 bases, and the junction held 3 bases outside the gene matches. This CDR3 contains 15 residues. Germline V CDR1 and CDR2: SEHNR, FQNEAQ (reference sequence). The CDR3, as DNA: TGTGCCAGCAGCTTAGGGACAGGAGTTAATGAAAAACTGTTTTTT. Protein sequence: CASSLGTGVNEKLFF.

The DNA for the CDR3 is TGTGCCAGCAGCTTGGTAACAGGGGGCGCTTATGGCTACACCTTC. Its protein product is CASSLVTGGAYGYTF. V gene TRBV5-6 combines with J gene TRBJ1-2, with 9 bases lining up with TRBD1. Germline V gives CDR1 SGHDT, CDR2 YYEEEE. Losses at the gene ends were 0 bases for V and 5 bases for J; bases not matched to a gene: 5. This CDR3 contains 15 residues. The variable domain in full, completed from reference TRBV5-6 and TRBJ1-2, reads DAGVTQSPTHLIKTRGQQVTLRCSPKSGHDTVSWYQQALGQGPQFIFQYYEEEERQRGNFPDRFSGHQFPNYSSELNVNALLLGDSALYLCASSLVTGGAYGYTFGSGTRLTVV.

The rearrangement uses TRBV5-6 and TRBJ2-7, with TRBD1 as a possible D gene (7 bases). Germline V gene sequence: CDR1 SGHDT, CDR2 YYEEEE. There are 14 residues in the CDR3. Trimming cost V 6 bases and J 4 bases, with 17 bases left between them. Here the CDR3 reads CASNRQGGGYEQYF. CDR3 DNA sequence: TGTGCCAGCAACCGACAGGGCGGAGGGTACGAGCAGTACTTC.

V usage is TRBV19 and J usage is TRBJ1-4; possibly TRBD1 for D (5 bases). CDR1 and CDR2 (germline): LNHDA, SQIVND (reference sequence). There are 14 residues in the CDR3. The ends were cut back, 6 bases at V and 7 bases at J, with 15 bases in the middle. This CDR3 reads CASREGFEREKLFF. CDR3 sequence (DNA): TGTGCCAGTAGGGAGGGGTTTGAGCGTGAAAAACTGTTTTTT.

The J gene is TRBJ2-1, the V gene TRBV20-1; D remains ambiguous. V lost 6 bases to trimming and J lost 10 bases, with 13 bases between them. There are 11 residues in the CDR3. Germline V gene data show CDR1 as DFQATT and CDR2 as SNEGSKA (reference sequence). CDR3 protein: CSASAGLEQFF. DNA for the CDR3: TGCAGTGCCTCGGCCGGGTTGGAGCAGTTCTTC.

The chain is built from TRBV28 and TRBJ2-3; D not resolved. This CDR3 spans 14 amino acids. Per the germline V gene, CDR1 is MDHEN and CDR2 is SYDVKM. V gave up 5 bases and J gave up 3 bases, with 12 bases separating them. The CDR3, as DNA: TGTGCCAGCAGTACAAGATCGAGGACAGATACGCAGTATTTT. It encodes CASSTRSRTDTQYF.

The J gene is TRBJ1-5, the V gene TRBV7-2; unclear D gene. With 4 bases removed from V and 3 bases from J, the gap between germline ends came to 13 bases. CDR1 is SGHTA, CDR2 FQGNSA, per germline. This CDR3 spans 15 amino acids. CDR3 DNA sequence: TGTGCCAGCAGCTCCCTAGGAGGGATCAATCAGCCCCAGCATTTT. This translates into CASSSLGGINQPQHF.

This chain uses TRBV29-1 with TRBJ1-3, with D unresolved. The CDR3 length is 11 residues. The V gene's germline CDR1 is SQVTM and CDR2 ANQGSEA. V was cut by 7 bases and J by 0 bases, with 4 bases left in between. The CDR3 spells CSANSGNTIYF. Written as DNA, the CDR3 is TGCAGCGCTAACTCTGGAAACACCATATATTTT. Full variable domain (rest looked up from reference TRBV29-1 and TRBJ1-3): SAVISQKPSRDICQRGTSLTIQCQVDSQVTMMFWYRQQPGQSLTLIATANQGSEATYESGFVIDKFPISRPNLTFSTLTVSNMSPEDSSIYLCSANSGNTIYFGEGSWLTVV.

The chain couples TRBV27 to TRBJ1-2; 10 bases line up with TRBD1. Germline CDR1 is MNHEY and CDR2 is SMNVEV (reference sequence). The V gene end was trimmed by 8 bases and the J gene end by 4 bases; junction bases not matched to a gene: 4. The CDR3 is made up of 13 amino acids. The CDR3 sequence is CASAGQGLYGYTF. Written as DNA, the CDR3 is TGTGCCAGCGCGGGACAGGGGCTCTATGGCTACACCTTC.

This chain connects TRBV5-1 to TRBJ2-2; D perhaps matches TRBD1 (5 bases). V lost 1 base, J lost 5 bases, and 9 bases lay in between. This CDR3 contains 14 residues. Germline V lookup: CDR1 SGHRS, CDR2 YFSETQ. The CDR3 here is CASSLTRVTGELFF. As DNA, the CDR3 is TGCGCCAGCAGCTTGACCAGGGTAACCGGGGAGCTGTTTTTT.

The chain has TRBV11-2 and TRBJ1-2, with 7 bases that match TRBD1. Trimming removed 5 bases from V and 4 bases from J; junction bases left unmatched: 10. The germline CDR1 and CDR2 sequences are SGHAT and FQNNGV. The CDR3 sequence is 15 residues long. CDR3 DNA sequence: TGTGCCAGCAGCGCCTTCAGGGGGACGGCCTATGGCTACACCTTC. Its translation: CASSAFRGTAYGYTF.

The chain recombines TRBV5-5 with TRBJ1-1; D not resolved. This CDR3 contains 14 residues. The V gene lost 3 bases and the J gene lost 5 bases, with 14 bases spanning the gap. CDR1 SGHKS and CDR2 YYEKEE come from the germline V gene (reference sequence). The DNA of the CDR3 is TGTGCCAGCAGCTCGTGGGTGTCGGGGACTGAAGCTTTCTTT. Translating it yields CASSSWVSGTEAFF.

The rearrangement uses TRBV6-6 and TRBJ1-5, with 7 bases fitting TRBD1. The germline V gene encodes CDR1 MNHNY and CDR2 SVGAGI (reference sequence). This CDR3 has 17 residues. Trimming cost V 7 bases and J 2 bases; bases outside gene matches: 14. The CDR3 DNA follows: TGTGCCAGCAATCGCCGGACAGGAAGTCTTGGCAATCAGCCCCAGCATTTT. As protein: CASNRRTGSLGNQPQHF.

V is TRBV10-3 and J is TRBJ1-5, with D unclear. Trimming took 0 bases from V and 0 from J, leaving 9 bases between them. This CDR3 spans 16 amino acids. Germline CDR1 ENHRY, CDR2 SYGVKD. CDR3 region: CAISESGGGSNQPQHF. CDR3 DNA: TGTGCCATCAGTGAGTCGGGAGGAGGTAGCAATCAGCCCCAGCATTTT.

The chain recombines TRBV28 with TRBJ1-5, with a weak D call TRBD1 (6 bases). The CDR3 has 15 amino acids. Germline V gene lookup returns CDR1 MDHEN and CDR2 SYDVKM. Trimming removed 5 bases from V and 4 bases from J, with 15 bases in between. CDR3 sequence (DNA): TGTGCCAGCAGTCCAAACAGGGCTGGGAATCAGCCCCAGCATTTT. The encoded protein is CASSPNRAGNQPQHF.

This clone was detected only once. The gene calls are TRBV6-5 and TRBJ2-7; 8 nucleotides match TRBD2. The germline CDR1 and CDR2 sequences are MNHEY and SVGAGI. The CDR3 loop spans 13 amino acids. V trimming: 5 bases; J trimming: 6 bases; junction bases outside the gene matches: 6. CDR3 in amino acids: CASSQLREGEQYF. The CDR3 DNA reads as TGTGCCAGCAGTCAACTACGGGAGGGCGAGCAGTACTTC.

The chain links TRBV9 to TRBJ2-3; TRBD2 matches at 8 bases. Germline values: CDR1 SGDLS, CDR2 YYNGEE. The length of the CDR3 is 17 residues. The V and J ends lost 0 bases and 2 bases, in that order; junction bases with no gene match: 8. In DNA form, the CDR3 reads TGTGCCAGCAGCGTAGCACCAGCGGGAGACCCCACAGATACGCAGTATTTT. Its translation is CASSVAPAGDPTDTQYF. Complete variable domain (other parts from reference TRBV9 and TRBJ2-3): DSGVTQTPKHLITATGQRVTLRCSPRSGDLSVYWYQQSLDQGLQFLIQYYNGEERAKGNILERFSAQQFPDLHSELNLSSLELGDSALYFCASSVAPAGDPTDTQYFGPGTRLTVL.

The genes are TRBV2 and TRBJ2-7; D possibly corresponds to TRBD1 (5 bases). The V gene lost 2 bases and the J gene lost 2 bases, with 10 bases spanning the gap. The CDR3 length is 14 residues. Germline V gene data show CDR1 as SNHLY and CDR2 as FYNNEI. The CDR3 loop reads CASSELDKTYEQYF. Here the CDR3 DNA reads TGTGCCAGCAGTGAATTGGACAAGACCTACGAGCAGTACTTC.

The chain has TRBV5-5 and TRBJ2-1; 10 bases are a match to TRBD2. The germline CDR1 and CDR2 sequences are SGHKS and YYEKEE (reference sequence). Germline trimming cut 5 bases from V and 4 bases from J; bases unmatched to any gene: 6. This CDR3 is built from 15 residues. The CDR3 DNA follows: TGTGCCAGCAGTCTCCTAGCGGGAGCTTACAATGAGCAGTTCTTC. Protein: CASSLLAGAYNEQFF.

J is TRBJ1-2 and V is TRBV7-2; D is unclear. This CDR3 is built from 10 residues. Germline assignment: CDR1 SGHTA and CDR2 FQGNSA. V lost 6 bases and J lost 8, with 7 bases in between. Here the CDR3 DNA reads TGTGCCAGCAGTGGGAGGGGCTACACCTTC. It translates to CASSGRGYTF. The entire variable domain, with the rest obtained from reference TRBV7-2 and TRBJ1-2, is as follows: GAGVSQSPSNKVTEKGKDVELRCDPISGHTALYWYRQSLGQGLEFLIYFQGNSAPDKSGLPSDRFSAERTGGSVSTLTIQRTQQEDSAVYLCASSGRGYTFGSGTRLTVV.

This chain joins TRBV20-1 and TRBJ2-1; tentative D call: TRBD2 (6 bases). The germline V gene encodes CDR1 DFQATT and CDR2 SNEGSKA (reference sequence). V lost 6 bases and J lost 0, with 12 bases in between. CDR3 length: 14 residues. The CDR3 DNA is TGCAGTGCCAGTAGCGGTAGCTCCTACAATGAGCAGTTCTTC. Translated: CSASSGSSYNEQFF.

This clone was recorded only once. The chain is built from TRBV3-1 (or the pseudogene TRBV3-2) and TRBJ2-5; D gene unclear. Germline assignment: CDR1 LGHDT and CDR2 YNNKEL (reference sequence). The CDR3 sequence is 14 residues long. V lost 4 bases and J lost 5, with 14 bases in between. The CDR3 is CASSLARFRETQYF. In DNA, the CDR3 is TGTGCCAGCAGCCTTGCGAGGTTCCGGGAGACCCAGTACTTC.

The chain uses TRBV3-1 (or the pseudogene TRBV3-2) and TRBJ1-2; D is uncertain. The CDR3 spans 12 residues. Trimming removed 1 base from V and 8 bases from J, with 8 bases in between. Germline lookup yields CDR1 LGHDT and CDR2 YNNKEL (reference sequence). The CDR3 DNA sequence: TGTGCCAGCAGCCAAGTTTCGGGGGGCTACACCTTC. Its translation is CASSQVSGGYTF.

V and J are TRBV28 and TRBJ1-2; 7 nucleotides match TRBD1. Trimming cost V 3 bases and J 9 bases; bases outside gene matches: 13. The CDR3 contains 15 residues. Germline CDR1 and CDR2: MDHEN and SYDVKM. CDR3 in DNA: TGTGCCAGCAGTTTCTCGAGGGGGCCCGGAACGAGCTACACCTTC. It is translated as CASSFSRGPGTSYTF.